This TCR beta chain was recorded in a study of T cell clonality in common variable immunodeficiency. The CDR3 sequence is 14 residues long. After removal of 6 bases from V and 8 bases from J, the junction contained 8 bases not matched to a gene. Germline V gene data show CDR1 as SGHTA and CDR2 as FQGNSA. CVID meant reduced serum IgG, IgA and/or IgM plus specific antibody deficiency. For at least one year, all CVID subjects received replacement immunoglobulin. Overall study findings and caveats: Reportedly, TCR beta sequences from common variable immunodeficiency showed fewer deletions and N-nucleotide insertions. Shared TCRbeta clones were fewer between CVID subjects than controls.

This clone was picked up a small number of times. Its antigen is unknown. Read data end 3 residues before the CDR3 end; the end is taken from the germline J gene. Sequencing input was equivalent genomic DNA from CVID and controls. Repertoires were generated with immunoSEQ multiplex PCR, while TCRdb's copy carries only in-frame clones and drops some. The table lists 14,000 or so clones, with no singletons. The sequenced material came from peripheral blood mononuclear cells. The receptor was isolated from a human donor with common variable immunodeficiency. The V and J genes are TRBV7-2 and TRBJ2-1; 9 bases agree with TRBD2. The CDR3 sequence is CASRGLAYSDEQFF. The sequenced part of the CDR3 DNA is TGTGCCAGCAGGGGACTAGCCTATAGCGATGAG. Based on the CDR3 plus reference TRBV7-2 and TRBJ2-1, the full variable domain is GAGVSQSPSNKVTEKGKDVELRCDPISGHTALYWYRQSLGQGLEFLIYFQGNSAPDKSGLPSDRFSAERTGGSVSTLTIQRTQQEDSAVYLCASRGLAYSDEQFFGPGTRLTVL.